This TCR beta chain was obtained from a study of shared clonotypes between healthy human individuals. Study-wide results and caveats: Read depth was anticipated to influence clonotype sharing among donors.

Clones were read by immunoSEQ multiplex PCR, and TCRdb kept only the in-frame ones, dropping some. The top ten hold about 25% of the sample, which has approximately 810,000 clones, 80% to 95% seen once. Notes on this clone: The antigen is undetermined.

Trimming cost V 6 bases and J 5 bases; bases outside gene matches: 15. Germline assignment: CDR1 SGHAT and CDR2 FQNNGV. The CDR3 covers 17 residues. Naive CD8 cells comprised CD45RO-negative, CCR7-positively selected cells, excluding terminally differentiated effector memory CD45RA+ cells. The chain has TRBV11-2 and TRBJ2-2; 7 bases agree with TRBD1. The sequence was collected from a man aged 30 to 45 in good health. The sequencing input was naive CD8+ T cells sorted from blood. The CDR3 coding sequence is TGTGCCAGCAGTTTTATCCCTGACAGGGTGAGGACCGGGGAGCTGTTTTTT. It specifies CASSFIPDRVRTGELFF.